This TCR beta chain was identified during a study of monozygotic twins with inflammatory bowel disease. Germline V gives CDR1 SEHNR, CDR2 FQNEAQ (reference sequence). CDR3 length: 15 residues. TCRdb reprocessed the 5' RACE reads, keeping one entry per CDR3 protein, no DNA. Its listing shows 330,000 or so distinct CDR3 sequences. Sequences were obtained from blood. The V gene is TRBV7-9, the J gene TRBJ2-1; without DNA, the TCRdb call of TRBD2 cannot be checked. The source of this sequence is a human donor with ulcerative colitis or Crohn's disease, or a healthy co-twin of an affected twin (not recorded which). This CDR3 is CASSFEGGPQGEQFF.